This T cell receptor (beta chain) appears in the sequencing data of a study of PD-1 and CTLA-4 blockade in melanoma. Data came from immunoSEQ multiplex PCR; TCRdb stores just in-frame clones and leaves some out. The repertoire consists of roughly 11,000 clones, with 65% to 90% occurring once and the leading ten covering 30% to 35%. The sequence was obtained from a human donor with melanoma. The input for sequencing was CD8+ T cells from peripheral blood, taken from a patient given anti-PD-1 treatment.

CDR3 region: CASRDYRDENTGELFF. The CDR3 nucleotides are TGTGCCAGCAGGGACTACAGGGATGAGAACACCGGGGAGCTGTTTTTT. The rearrangement joins TRBV7-6 to TRBJ2-2, with D perhaps matching TRBD1 or TRBD2 (6 bases each). Per the germline V gene, CDR1 is SGHVS and CDR2 is FNYEAQ. The CDR3 has 16 amino acids. Trimming cost V 6 bases and J 1 base, with 15 bases left between them.